A single TCR beta chain is shown here with its context. Its target is not known. The sample is drawn from a study of cytotoxic CD8 clonotypes in ibrutinib-treated CLL. Study in general: Investigators collected response samples after a median about 12 months of treatment, range 6 to 36. Notes on the study in general: Public clonotypes were seen rarely and were contracted or stable on treatment.

The length of the CDR3 is 15 residues. V trimming: 6 bases; J trimming: 2 bases; junction bases outside the gene matches: 5. The germline V gene encodes CDR1 MNHNY and CDR2 SVGAGI (reference sequence). Clones were read by immunoSEQ multiplex PCR, and TCRdb kept only the in-frame ones, dropping some. The sample yields some 100,000 clones, 58% seen once. This specimen was PBMCs, taken after 24 months of ibrutinib treatment. The V call is TRBV6-6, the J call TRBJ1-5; 9 positions match TRBD1. The clonotype was recovered from a human donor with chronic lymphocytic leukemia. Here the CDR3 reads CASRPGQGGNQPQHF. DNA for the CDR3: TGTGCCAGCAGACCGGGACAGGGCGGCAATCAGCCCCAGCATTTT.